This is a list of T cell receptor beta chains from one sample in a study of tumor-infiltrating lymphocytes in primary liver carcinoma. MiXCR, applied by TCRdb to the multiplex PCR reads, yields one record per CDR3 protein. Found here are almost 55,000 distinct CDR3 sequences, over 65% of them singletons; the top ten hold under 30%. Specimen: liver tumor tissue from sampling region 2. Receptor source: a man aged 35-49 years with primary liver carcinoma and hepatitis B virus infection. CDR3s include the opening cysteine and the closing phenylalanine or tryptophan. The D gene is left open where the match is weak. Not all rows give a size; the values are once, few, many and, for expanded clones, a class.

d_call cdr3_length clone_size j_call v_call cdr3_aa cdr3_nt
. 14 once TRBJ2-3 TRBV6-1 CASTYRTFSDAQYF TGTGCCAGCACCTACAGGACCTTCTCAGATGCGCAGTATTTT
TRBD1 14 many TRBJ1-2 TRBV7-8 CASSLGRTGNGYTF TGTGCCAGCAGCTTAGGGAGGACAGGGAATGGCTACACCTTC
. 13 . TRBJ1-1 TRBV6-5 CASSSQTRTEASF TGTGCCAGCAGTTCCCAGACTAGAACTGAAGCTTCCTTC
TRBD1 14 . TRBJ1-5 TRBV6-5 CASSGTGGSQPQHF TGTGCCAGCAGTGGGACAGGGGGGTCTCAGCCCCAGCATTTT
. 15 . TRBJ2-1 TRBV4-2 CASSQGASSYNERFF TGTGCCAGCAGCCAGGGGGCTAGCTCCTACAATGAGCGGTTCTTC
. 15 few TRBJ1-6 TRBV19 CASSILPGRNSPLHF TGTGCCAGTAGTATCCTGCCGGGGCGGAATTCACCCCTCCACTTT
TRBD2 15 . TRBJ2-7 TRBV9 CASSPGASGKLEQYF TGTGCCAGCAGCCCTGGAGCTAGCGGGAAACTCGAGCAGTACTTC
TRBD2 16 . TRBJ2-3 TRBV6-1 CISNQLAGLTTDTQYF TGTATCAGCAATCAATTAGCGGGTTTAACCACAGATACGCAGTATTTT
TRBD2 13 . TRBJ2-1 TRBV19 CVSSMRTSNRQFF TGTGTCAGTAGTATGAGGACTAGTAATCGGCAGTTTTTC
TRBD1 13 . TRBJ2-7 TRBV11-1 CASSDGTAYEQCF TGTGCCAGTAGCGACGGGACAGCTTACGAGCAGTGCTTC
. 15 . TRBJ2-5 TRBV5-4 CASRSRDSDQETQYF TGTGCCAGCAGATCCCGGGACTCGGACCAAGAGACCCAGTACTTC
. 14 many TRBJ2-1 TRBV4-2 CASSQDSDNRAQFF TGTGCCAGCAGCCAAGATTCGGACAACCGGGCTCAGTTCTTC
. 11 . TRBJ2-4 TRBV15 CATNTENIQYF TGTGCCACCAATACAGAAAACATTCAGTACTTC
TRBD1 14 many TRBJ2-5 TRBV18 CASSPRGGEETQYF TGTGCCAGCTCACCACGAGGGGGCGAAGAGACCCAGTACTTC
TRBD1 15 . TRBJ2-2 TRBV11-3 CACSLGQADSGELFF TGTGCCTGCAGCTTAGGACAGGCTGACTCCGGGGAGCTGTTTTTT
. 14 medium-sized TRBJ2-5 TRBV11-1 CASSFRGGAQTQYF TGTGCCAGCAGCTTCCGCGGCGGGGCGCAGACCCAGTACTTC
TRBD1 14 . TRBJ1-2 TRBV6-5 CTIPDRGKNYGYTF TGTACCATTCCGGACAGGGGAAAAAACTATGGCTACACCTTC
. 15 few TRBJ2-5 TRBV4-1 CASSQDTNGRETQYF TGTGCCAGCAGCCAAGATACGAACGGCCGAGAGACCCAGTACTTC
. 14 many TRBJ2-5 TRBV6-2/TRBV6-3 CASSYSGGQETQYF TGTGCCAGCAGTTACTCGGGCGGGCAAGAGACCCAGTACTTC
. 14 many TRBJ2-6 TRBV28 CASSLGAGANVLTF TGTGCCAGCAGTTTGGGGGCTGGGGCCAACGTCCTGACTTTC
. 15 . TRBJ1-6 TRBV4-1 CASSQEDQRDSPLHF TGCGCCAGCAGTCAAGAGGATCAGCGCGATTCACCCCTCCACTTT
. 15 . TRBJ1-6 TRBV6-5 CASLGGVIDNSPFHF TGTGCCAGCCTGGGTGGGGTAATAGATAATTCACCCTTCCACTTT
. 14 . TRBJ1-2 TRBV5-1 CASRLGGDNYGYTF TGCGCCAGTAGATTGGGAGGGGACAACTATGGCTACACCTTC
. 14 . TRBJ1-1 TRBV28 CASISTAMNTEAFF TGTGCCAGCATTTCGACAGCAATGAACACTGAAGCTTTCTTT
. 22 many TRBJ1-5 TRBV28 CASSLSPPPGHPGVYSNQPQHF TGTGCCAGCAGCCTATCCCCCCCCCCGGGACACCCTGGGGTGTATAGCAATCAGCCCCAGCATTTT
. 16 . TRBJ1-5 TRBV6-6 CASSYRVENSIRPQHF TGTGCCAGCAGTTACCGAGTAGAGAATAGCATTCGGCCCCAGCATTTT
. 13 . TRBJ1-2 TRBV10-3 CAIGGGTTKGYTF TGTGCCATCGGTGGTGGGACAACTAAAGGCTACACCTTC
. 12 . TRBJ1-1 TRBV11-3 CASSLAGTEAFF TGTGCCAGCAGCTTAGCGGGGACTGAAGCTTTCTTT
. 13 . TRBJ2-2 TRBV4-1 CASSQCMDGDLFF TGCGCCAGCAGTCAATGTATGGACGGGGACCTGTTTTTT
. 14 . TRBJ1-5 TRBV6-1 CVNKEGLNNQPQHF TGTGTCAACAAAGAAGGCCTGAACAATCAGCCCCAGCATTTT
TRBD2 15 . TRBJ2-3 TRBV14 CASSQGTSAIETQYF TGTGCCAGCAGCCAAGGGACTAGCGCGATAGAAACGCAGTATTTT
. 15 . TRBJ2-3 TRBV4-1 CARSQVSDIRDTQYF TGCGCCAGGAGCCAAGTCTCGGACATCAGAGATACGCAGTATTTT
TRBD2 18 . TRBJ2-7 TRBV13 CASSAQGLAGLSSYEQYF TGTGCCAGCAGCGCCCAGGGACTAGCAGGCCTTAGCTCCTACGAGCAGTACTTT
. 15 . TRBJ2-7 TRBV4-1 CASSQASKGSYEHYF TGCGCCAGCAGCCAAGCTTCTAAAGGGAGCTACGAGCACTACTTC
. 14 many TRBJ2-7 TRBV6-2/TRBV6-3 CASSYSLGPYEQYF TGTGCCAGCAGTTACTCGCTGGGTCCCTACGAGCAGTACTTC
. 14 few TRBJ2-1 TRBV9 CASSAGVTYNEQFF TGTGCCAGCAGCGCAGGGGTCACCTACAATGAGCAGTTCTTC
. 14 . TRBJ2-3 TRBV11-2 CANRPGSPSDMQYF TGTGCCAACAGACCGGGCTCCCCGTCAGATATGCAGTATTTT
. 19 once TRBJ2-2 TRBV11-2 CASCLDRGGVRPNTGELFF TGTGCCAGCTGCTTAGATCGAGGGGGTGTGCGCCCGAATACCGGGGAGCTGTTTTTT
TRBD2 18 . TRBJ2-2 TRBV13 CANSLLQLAGGPNGELFF TGTGCCAACAGCTTACTGCAGTTAGCGGGAGGGCCTAACGGGGAGCTGTTTTTT
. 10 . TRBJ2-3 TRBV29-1 CSVVQYTQYF TGTAGCGTTGTTCAGTATACGCAGTATTTT